Below, one T cell receptor (beta chain) is given with its context. The antigen is undetermined. The sample belongs to a study of regulatory T cells in long-lasting Graves disease. Building the TCR beta libraries relied on iRepertoire HTBI primers, and CDR3 regions underwent Arm-PCR. MiXCR, run by TCRdb on the multiplex PCR reads, gives a single entry per CDR3 protein. The sample records approximately 300,000 distinct CDR3 sequences, 18% being singletons. CDR3 length equals 15 residues. Trimming cost V 2 bases and J 6 bases; bases outside gene matches: 9. Germline loops: CDR1 SGHDN, CDR2 FVKESK. Study outcomes and limitations: A limited number of samples was an acknowledged limitation.

The time point denotes: newly diagnosed GD, antithyroid drugs for less than 3 months. Scientists built the TCR library using RNA that was extracted from PBMCs. Patient provenance is recorded as an endocrinology department in Xi'an, China. A nine-milliliter sample of peripheral blood was drawn into EDTA tubes. This material consisted of peripheral blood mononuclear cells (PBMCs), taken at new diagnosis, from a patient treated with antithyroid drugs. This TCR derives from a female donor with Graves disease. This rearrangement joins TRBV14 to TRBJ2-7; 8 bases line up with TRBD2. The CDR3 protein is CASSQFREGHGEQYF. As DNA, the CDR3 is TGTGCCAGCAGCCAATTTCGGGAGGGCCATGGCGAGCAGTACTTC.